This T cell receptor beta chain was profiled in a study of T cell responses to AZD1222 COVID-19 vaccine. Only in-frame clones appear in the TCRdb table, and some are missing; sequencing was by immunoSEQ multiplex PCR. The table records around 170,000 clones, around 93% of them present only once. The junction had 15 bases not matched to a gene; V was cut back by 9 bases and J by 7 bases. Germline V CDR1 and CDR2: MNHEY, SMNVEV (reference sequence). The CDR3 spans 17 residues. Study-level points and caveats: Repertoire collection took place solely once the T cell response had peaked.

Concerning this clone itself: Its antigen is unknown.

The V call is TRBV27, the J call TRBJ2-2, with 12 bases identical to TRBD2. The specimen was peripheral blood, collected on day 0 of AZD1222 vaccination. The receptor comes from an adult in good health. For the CDR3, the DNA is TGTGCCAGTTGCCCCTTGACTAGCGGGAGTAGGGTCGGGGAGCTGTTTTTT. Its translation: CASCPLTSGSRVGELFF.